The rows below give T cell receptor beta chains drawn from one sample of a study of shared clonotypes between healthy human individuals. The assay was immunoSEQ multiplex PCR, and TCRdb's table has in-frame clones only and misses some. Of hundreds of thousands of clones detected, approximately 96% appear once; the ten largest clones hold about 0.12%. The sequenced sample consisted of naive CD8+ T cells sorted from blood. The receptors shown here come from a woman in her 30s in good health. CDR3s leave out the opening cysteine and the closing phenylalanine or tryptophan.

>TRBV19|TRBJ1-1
ASNVPGRANTEAF
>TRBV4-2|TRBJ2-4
ASSHPLGHRMD
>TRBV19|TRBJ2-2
ASRTSGTSNTGELF
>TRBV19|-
ASSISIAPSYEQY
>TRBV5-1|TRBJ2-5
ASSPLTGDRILGQY
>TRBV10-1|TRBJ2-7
ASSESRSGFREQY
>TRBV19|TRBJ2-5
ASSIGRTGGEETQY
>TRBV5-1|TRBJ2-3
ASSFRDRVTDTQY
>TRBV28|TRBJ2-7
ASSGKRVFSYEQY
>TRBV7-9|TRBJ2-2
ASTIGGELF
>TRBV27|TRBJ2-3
ASSHGTSGENTQY
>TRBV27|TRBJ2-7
ASSSSGTYEQY
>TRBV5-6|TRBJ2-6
ASSLGLSGANVLA
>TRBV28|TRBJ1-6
ASRQVGETLH
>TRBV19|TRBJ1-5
ASSDDRYNQPQH
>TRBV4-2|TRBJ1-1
ASSQEPLSTTSAEAF
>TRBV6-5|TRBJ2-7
ASSLDGGSEQY
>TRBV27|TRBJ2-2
ASSPPGEGAWTGELF
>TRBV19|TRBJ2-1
ASSPTSGLYNEQF
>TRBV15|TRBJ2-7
ATSRELAGVEQY
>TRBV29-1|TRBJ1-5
SVGQRTDQPQH